A single sample gave rise to the 15 T cell receptor beta chains below, sequenced in a study of circulating and synovial CD4+ cells in juvenile arthritis. Profiled with immunoSEQ multiplex PCR; TCRdb holds only in-frame clones, not every one. The sample comprises approximately 1,500 clones, 90% to 97% of which are singletons, and 2.5% rests with the top ten. Material for sequencing was CD4+ T cells from synovial fluid. These receptors all stem from a human donor with juvenile idiopathic arthritis.

The chain uses TRBV5-1 and TRBJ1-2; TRBD1 is a possible D gene (5 bases). The V end was cut by 4 bases, the J end by 2 bases, with 15 bases between. The CDR3 covers 15 residues. The germline V gene has CDR1 SGHRS and CDR2 YFSETQ. CDR3: CASSGGDGINYGYTF. CDR3 sequence (DNA): TGCGCCAGCAGCGGAGGGGACGGAATAAACTATGGCTACACCTTC. The full variable domain, with the rest looked up from reference TRBV5-1 and TRBJ1-2, is KAGVTQTPRYLIKTRGQQVTLSCSPISGHRSVSWYQQTPGQGLQFLFEYFSETQRNKGNFPGRFSGRQFSNSRSEMNVSTLELGDSALYLCASSGGDGINYGYTFGSGTRLTVV.

The chain links TRBV11-2 to TRBJ1-1; D is uncertain. Germline lookup yields CDR1 SGHAT and CDR2 FQNNGV. The CDR3 is 13 residues long. Trimming took off 2 bases at V and 1 base at J, with 5 bases between the two ends. CDR3 region: CASSLLANTEAFF. The CDR3 DNA reads as TGTGCCAGCAGCTTACTGGCGAACACTGAAGCTTTCTTT.

The rearrangement uses TRBV28 and TRBJ2-7; D unclear. CDR3 length equals 12 residues. V was cut by 6 bases and J by 7 bases, with 13 bases left in between. Germline V gene sequence: CDR1 MDHEN, CDR2 SYDVKM. As DNA, the CDR3 is TGTGCCAGCAGGGGCACAGTTCTGGAGCAGTACTTC. It is translated as CASRGTVLEQYF.

The chain carries TRBV20-1 and TRBJ2-1, with 10 bases that match TRBD2. This CDR3 has 11 amino acids. Germline CDR1 reads DFQATT; CDR2 reads SNEGSKA (reference sequence). J gave up 13 bases and V 2 bases, and 2 bases lay outside the gene matches. CDR3 sequence (DNA): TGCAGTGCTAGACTAGCGGGAGTCCAGTTCTTC. Translation gives CSARLAGVQFF.

This chain joins TRBV9 and TRBJ2-1, with TRBD2 identical over 8 bases. The CDR3 consists of 16 residues. V was clipped by 2 bases and J by 5 bases; unmatched bases: 9. Germline V gene lookup returns CDR1 SGDLS and CDR2 YYNGEE. The DNA of the CDR3 is TGTGCCAGCAGCGTTAAGGACGGGAGGGTAAACAATGAGCAGTTCTTC. Translation: CASSVKDGRVNNEQFF. Full variable domain (remainder filled in from reference TRBV9 and TRBJ2-1): DSGVTQTPKHLITATGQRVTLRCSPRSGDLSVYWYQQSLDQGLQFLIQYYNGEERAKGNILERFSAQQFPDLHSELNLSSLELGDSALYFCASSVKDGRVNNEQFFGPGTRLTVL.

This rearrangement joins TRBV25-1 to TRBJ2-1; D call uncertain. Trimming took 4 bases from V and 6 from J, leaving 7 bases between them. This CDR3 spans 12 amino acids. Germline lookup yields CDR1 MGHDK and CDR2 SYGVNS. As DNA, the CDR3 is TGTGCCAGCAGTGCACCGAGCAATGAGCAGTTCTTC. It encodes CASSAPSNEQFF.

The chain uses TRBV7-9 and TRBJ2-7, with D tentatively TRBD1 (5 bases). V was trimmed by 5 bases and J by 5 bases, leaving 13 bases between them. Germline CDR1 SEHNR, CDR2 FQNEAQ (reference sequence). CDR3 length: 13 amino acids. CDR3 sequence reads: CASSPPGSHEQYF. CDR3 in DNA: TGTGCCAGCAGCCCCCCAGGGTCCCACGAGCAGTACTTC.

CDR3: CAIGGRGDDTIYF. The CDR3, as DNA: TGTGCCATCGGGGGCAGGGGAGACGACACCATATATTTT. The chain carries TRBV10-3 and TRBJ1-3; D may be TRBD1 (6 bases). Germline V gives CDR1 ENHRY, CDR2 SYGVKD. The V and J ends lost 8 bases and 8 bases respectively, with 16 bases between them. This CDR3 contains 13 residues.

The chain couples TRBV5-1 to TRBJ2-7; D remains ambiguous. Germline V gives CDR1 SGHRS, CDR2 YFSETQ. This CDR3 has 14 amino acids. V was trimmed by 0 bases and J by 0 bases, leaving 7 bases between them. CDR3 bases: TGCGCCAGCAGCTTGGCGCGGAGCTCCTACGAGCAGTACTTC. Residues: CASSLARSSYEQYF.

The rearrangement joins TRBV12-5 to TRBJ2-1, with D possibly being TRBD2 (7 bases). Germline assignment: CDR1 LGHNT and CDR2 FRNRAP. Trimming took off 4 bases at V and 6 bases at J, with 34 bases between the two ends. This CDR3 comprises 21 residues. CDR3 bases: TGTGCTAGTGGTTCGAGGGGGGGGGCGAAGGAGCGGATCATTAGTGGCAATGAGCAGTTCTTC. Protein sequence: CASGSRGGAKERIISGNEQFF.

V usage is TRBV7-3 and J usage is TRBJ2-1; 7 bases are a match to TRBD2. The CDR3 runs to 16 residues. Germline V gene sequence: CDR1 SGHTA, CDR2 FQGTGA. The J segment lost 3 bases and the V segment lost 1 base, leaving 6 bases of the junction unmatched. In DNA, the CDR3 is TGTGCCAGCAGCTTAAGGCCCGGGAGGAACTACAATGAGCAGTTCTTC. It codes for CASSLRPGRNYNEQFF. Complete variable domain (other parts from reference TRBV7-3 and TRBJ2-1): GAGVSQTPSNKVTEKGKYVELRCDPISGHTALYWYRQSLGQGPEFLIYFQGTGAADDSGLPNDRFFAVRPEGSVSTLKIQRTERGDSAVYLCASSLRPGRNYNEQFFGPGTRLTVL.

This chain links TRBV6-5 with TRBJ2-1; D is undetermined. CDR3 length: 11 residues. V was pared by 2 bases and J by 8 bases, with 4 bases between. The germline V gene has CDR1 MNHEY and CDR2 SVGAGI. CDR3 amino acids: CASSYVYEQFF. The CDR3 DNA reads TGTGCCAGCAGTTACGTCTATGAGCAGTTCTTC.

This rearrangement joins TRBV9 to TRBJ2-5, with D perhaps matching TRBD2 (6 bases). The CDR3 is made up of 16 amino acids. Germline V lookup: CDR1 SGDLS, CDR2 YYNGEE. V was trimmed by 0 bases and J by 5 bases, leaving 17 bases between them. CDR3 nucleotide sequence: TGTGCCAGCAGCGTAGGAGCTAGCGTAGTCCGGGAGACCCAGTACTTC. Translation gives CASSVGASVVRETQYF.

The rearrangement joins TRBV29-1 to TRBJ1-1; D is uncertain. Looked up from germline, CDR1 is SQVTM and CDR2 is ANQGSEA. Trimming shortened V by 6 bases and J by 2 bases, and 13 bases separated the two germline ends. The CDR3 is 13 residues long. CDR3 loop: CSVASHTNTEAFF. The DNA for the CDR3 is TGCAGCGTCGCCTCTCACACCAACACTGAAGCTTTCTTT.

The CDR3: CASSVNDSVLDRNQPQHF. CDR3 nucleotides: TGTGCCAGCAGTGTGAACGACAGTGTACTGGATCGCAATCAGCCCCAGCATTTT. The rearrangement uses TRBV4-2 and TRBJ1-5, with D possibly matching TRBD1 (5 bases). V was cut by 6 bases and J by 2 bases, with 23 bases left in between. Germline CDR1 and CDR2: LGHNA and YNFKEQ. The CDR3 is 18 residues long.